A selection of T cell receptor beta chains follows, all from one sample in a study of cytomegalovirus exposure and HLA in healthy donors. Libraries were prepared by immunoSEQ multiplex PCR; TCRdb keeps only in-frame clonotypes and omits some of them. Altogether under 150,000 clones are present, less than 80% being singletons, with the ten largest covering roughly 9.8%. The sequenced sample was PBMCs. The receptor source for this set is a woman aged 35 to 49 in good health and CMV-seropositive. CDR3s include the opening cysteine and the closing phenylalanine or tryptophan. D genes are given only for firm matches.

TRBJ1-1	-	TRBV5-1	CASSLEEGWGAEAFF
TRBJ2-4	-	TRBV4-3	CASSQERGRNIQYF
TRBJ2-2	-	TRBV19	CSCGVPGELFF
TRBJ2-2	-	TRBV9	CASEAGVGELFF
TRBJ1-5	TRBD1	TRBV15	CATSRAGTGSRNQPQHF
TRBJ1-1	-	TRBV7-2	CASSLGRPTEAFF
TRBJ1-6	-	TRBV5-1	CASSLDGAYNSPLHF
TRBJ2-3	-	TRBV29-1	CSVRQESTDTQYF
TRBJ1-5	-	TRBV5-8	CASSLRVGQPQHF
TRBJ1-2	-	TRBV4-3	CASSQEWGVSNYGYTF
TRBJ1-4	-	TRBV28	CASSDRRLLFF
TRBJ2-2	-	TRBV4-3	CASSLSKTGGELFF
TRBJ2-1	TRBD1	TRBV29-1	CSVPTGGHYNEQFF
TRBJ2-1	-	TRBV28	CASSLGIRGSSYNEQFF
TRBJ1-2	-	TRBV2	CASSVSPAGHYGYTF
TRBJ2-3	TRBD2	TRBV25-1	CASSELGLAATDTQYF
TRBJ2-3	-	TRBV10-3	CAIRKTGGGTDTQYF
TRBJ2-2	TRBD1	TRBV7-3	CASSRDRVTGELFF
TRBJ2-7	-	TRBV2	CASSTLVSPYEQYF
TRBJ1-1	-	TRBV7-8	CASSLAMNTEAFF
TRBJ2-7	-	TRBV7-8	CASSSEYEQYF
TRBJ1-2	-	TRBV7-2	CASSIRSSIYGYTF
TRBJ1-1	TRBD1	TRBV29-1	CSGQGAGYTEAFF
TRBJ1-4	-	TRBV5-4	CASSLGGNEKLFF
-	-	TRBV7-9	CASSLGVGGYEQYF
-	-	TRBV6-5	CASRTGFYEQYF
TRBJ1-1	-	TRBV5-1	CASSLFVRNDGTEAFF
TRBJ1-5	-	TRBV5-1	CASSLGTGTPLGSNQPQHF
TRBJ1-4	TRBD1	TRBV5-1	CASSLLGWTGGEKLFF
-	TRBD1	TRBV30	CAWSVLRTGFYEQYF
TRBJ2-7	TRBD1	TRBV9	CASSGGQGARQYF
TRBJ2-1	TRBD2	TRBV2	CASIGLAGVGQFF
TRBJ2-1	-	TRBV7-3	CASSLFAGTYNEQFF
TRBJ2-7	-	TRBV7-9	CSSSLAAGGMTDSYEQYF
TRBJ2-7	-	TRBV4-3	CASSQAHESNTYEQYF
TRBJ2-6	-	TRBV7-3	CASSVDSSGANVLTF
TRBJ1-4	-	TRBV7-9	CASSLGTEIREKLFF
TRBJ1-1	TRBD1	TRBV7-9	CASSGLRDRQLNTEAFF
TRBJ1-1	-	TRBV4-3	CASSLRGGNTEAFF
TRBJ1-4	-	TRBV28	CASSLAQGRREKLFF
TRBJ1-3	TRBD1	TRBV11-2	CASSFPWDSPGNTIYF
TRBJ1-1	-	TRBV27	CASSPLRASEAFF
TRBJ1-4	-	TRBV18	CASSRGRASNEKLFF
TRBJ2-7	TRBD1	TRBV7-2	CASSVRDRGTPSLYEQYF
TRBJ2-7	-	TRBV11-3	CASSLDRREQYF
TRBJ1-2	-	TRBV21-1	CASSKGPRRANYGYTF
TRBJ1-1	-	TRBV4-2	CASRSDGSRNTEAFF
TRBJ2-7	TRBD1	TRBV7-2	CASTPTGTGVSYEQYF
TRBJ1-1	TRBD1	TRBV15	CATSSLLTGARIASF
TRBJ2-6	TRBD1	TRBV9	CASSVPQGARLSGANVLTF
TRBJ2-7	TRBD1	TRBV9	CASSAAGGSGYEQYF
TRBJ2-7	-	TRBV19	CASSITGEDYEQYF
TRBJ2-1	-	TRBV9	CASSAGGRLGSYNEQFF
TRBJ1-2	-	TRBV11-2	CASSLERLTFDGYTF